This record concerns one T cell receptor (beta chain) sequence. Its antigen is unknown. Germline values: CDR1 MNHNS, CDR2 SASEGT. The CDR3 covers 13 residues. The germline V and J ends were trimmed by 4 bases and 0 bases, with 6 bases remaining between them. PCR involved 60 Vbeta and 13 Jbeta primers. Sequencing was performed with immunoSEQ multiplex PCR; in TCRdb, only in-frame clones are kept and a portion is missing. This table holds 150,000 or so clones, around three quarters found once. These data are taken from a study of cytomegalovirus exposure and HLA in healthy donors. Overall study findings and caveats: TRBV6-2, TRBV6-3 and some other V segments were excluded as indistinguishable. It was reported that TCR beta sequences correctly inferred the HLA-A and HLA-B alleles for most subjects. A later analysis found common viral pathogens apparently linked to several of the most significant clusters. Altogether, 150 to 200 TCR beta chains were recorded as cytomegalovirus-associated.

This TCR was sampled from a woman aged 40 to 50 in good health and CMV-seronegative. V is TRBV6-1 and J is TRBJ1-2; D might be TRBD1 (5 bases). Sequenced input: PBMCs. The CDR3 region has the DNA TGTGCCAGCAGTGCGGGGGCTAACTATGGCTACACCTTC. Protein product: CASSAGANYGYTF.